In its sample, the clone carrying this TCR beta chain was seen a few times. Its specificity is not known. CDR3 length: 16 amino acids. The ends were cut back, 0 bases at V and 4 bases at J, with 13 bases in the middle. From germline, CDR1 is SGHKS and CDR2 YYEKEE (reference sequence). The data were obtained in a study of T cells in Graves' hyperthyroidism and ophthalmopathy. Overall study results and limits: Among clonotypes expanded in thyroid above 0.001, most were also found in blood.

It was RNA transcripts that yielded the amplified TCR beta CDR3 regions. A first-round RT-PCR of the TCR CDR3 used the HTBI primer set. TCRdb itself ran the multiplex PCR reads through MiXCR, one entry per CDR3 protein. The sample lists around 700,000 distinct CDR3 sequences, roughly a sixth seen once, with about a sixth in the top ten. This sequence was found in a woman between 50 and 59 years old with Graves' hyperthyroidism that later progressed to Graves' ophthalmopathy. The chain recombines TRBV5-5 with TRBJ1-4; no definite D call. The sequencing sample was made of blood. The CDR3 DNA follows: TGTGCCAGCAGCTTGGGGGGTGGCCCGATTAATGAAAAACTGTTTTTT. Protein sequence: CASSLGGGPINEKLFF.